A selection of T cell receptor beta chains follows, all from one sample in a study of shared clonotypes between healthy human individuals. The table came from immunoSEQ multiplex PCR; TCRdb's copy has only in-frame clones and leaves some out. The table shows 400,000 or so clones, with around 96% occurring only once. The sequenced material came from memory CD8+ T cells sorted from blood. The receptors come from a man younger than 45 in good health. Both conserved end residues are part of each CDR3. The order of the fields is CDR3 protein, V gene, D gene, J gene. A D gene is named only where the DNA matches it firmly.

CASSEVYRFPSGANVLTF | TRBV6-1 | NA | TRBJ2-6
CSVELVNTEAFF | TRBV29-1 | NA | TRBJ1-1
CASSLDRVGYTF | TRBV6-5 | NA | TRBJ1-2
CASSLVRQGRKAFF | TRBV13 | NA | TRBJ1-1
CASSHRGSYEQYF | TRBV23-1 | NA | TRBJ2-7
CATSPGLRGGELFF | TRBV6-1 | NA | TRBJ2-2
CASSLEGAEAFF | TRBV28 | NA | TRBJ1-1
CASRKTTGHGNTIYF | TRBV2 | TRBD1 | TRBJ1-3
CASSSKGQYGGYTF | TRBV5-4 | NA | TRBJ1-2
CASSFWRANYEQYF | TRBV2 | NA | TRBJ2-7
CASSLNQLRRDSYEQYF | TRBV4-1 | TRBD1 | TRBJ2-7
CASSGGGTPSYNEQFF | TRBV6-1 | NA | TRBJ2-1
CASSNWTSGSRYNEQFF | TRBV19 | TRBD2 | TRBJ2-1
CASSGQGANAEQYF | TRBV19 | TRBD1 | TRBJ2-7
CAISYGHQETQYF | TRBV10-3 | NA | TRBJ2-5
CASSLGAAWDNEQFF | TRBV5-1 | NA | TRBJ2-1
CASRPTRGDRREREYNEQFF | TRBV11-3 | NA | TRBJ2-1
CASSRGTGFNEQYF | TRBV13 | TRBD1 | TRBJ2-7
CASSPRNGSTYNEQFF | TRBV18 | NA | TRBJ2-1
CASRLAGGQETQYF | TRBV25-1 | TRBD2 | TRBJ2-5
CASSLERGATEAFF | TRBV5-4 | NA | TRBJ1-1
CASSSGIFSGANVLTF | TRBV19 | NA | TRBJ2-6
CASSQASGSVDTQYF | TRBV4-1 | TRBD2 | TRBJ2-3
CASRVAGGSEQYF | TRBV27 | TRBD2 | TRBJ2-7